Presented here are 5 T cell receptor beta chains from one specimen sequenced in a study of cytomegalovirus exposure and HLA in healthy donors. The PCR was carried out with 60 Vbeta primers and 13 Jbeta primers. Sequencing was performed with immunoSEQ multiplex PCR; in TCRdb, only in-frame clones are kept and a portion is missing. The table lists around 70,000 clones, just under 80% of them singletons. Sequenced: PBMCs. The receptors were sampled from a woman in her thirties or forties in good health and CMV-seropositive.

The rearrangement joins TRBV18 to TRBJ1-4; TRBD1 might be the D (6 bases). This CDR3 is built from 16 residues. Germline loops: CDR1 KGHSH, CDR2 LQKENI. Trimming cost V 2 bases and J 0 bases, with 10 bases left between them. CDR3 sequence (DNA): TGTGCCAGCTCACCAGGGACAACTGCAACTAATGAAAAACTGTTTTTT. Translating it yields CASSPGTTATNEKLFF.

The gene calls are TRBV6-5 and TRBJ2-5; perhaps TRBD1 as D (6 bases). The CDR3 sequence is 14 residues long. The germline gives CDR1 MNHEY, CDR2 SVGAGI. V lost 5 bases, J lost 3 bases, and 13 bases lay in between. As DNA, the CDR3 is TGTGCCAGCAGTACAGGGTCGTGGGAAGAGACCCAGTACTTC. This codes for CASSTGSWEETQYF.

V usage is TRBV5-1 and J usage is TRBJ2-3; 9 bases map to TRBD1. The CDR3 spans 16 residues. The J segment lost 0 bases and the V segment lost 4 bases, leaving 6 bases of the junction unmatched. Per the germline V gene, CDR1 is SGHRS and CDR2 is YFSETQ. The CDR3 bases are TGCGCCAGCAGCATCGGACAGGGGCTGAGCACAGATACGCAGTATTTT. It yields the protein CASSIGQGLSTDTQYF.

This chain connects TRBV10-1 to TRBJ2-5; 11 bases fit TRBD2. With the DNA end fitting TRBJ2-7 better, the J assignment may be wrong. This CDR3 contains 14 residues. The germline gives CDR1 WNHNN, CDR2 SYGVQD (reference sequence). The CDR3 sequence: CASSQLAGGYEQYF. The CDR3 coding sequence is TGCGCCAGCAGCCAGCTAGCGGGGGGTTACGAGCAGTACTTC.

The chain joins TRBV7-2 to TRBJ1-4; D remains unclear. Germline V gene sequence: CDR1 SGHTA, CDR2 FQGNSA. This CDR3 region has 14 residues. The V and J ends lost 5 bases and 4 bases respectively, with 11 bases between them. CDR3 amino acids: CASSPESFNEKLFF. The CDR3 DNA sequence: TGTGCCAGCAGCCCCGAGTCCTTTAATGAAAAACTGTTTTTT.